This passage covers 32 T cell receptor beta chains from one sample sequenced in a study of a mutant IDH1 vaccine in newly diagnosed glioma. Their antigens are not known. The table came from immunoSEQ multiplex PCR; TCRdb's copy has only in-frame clones and leaves some out. The sample records some 62,000 clones, 75% to 90% being singletons. Time point reported: week 47, end of study. Vaccine doses each comprised 300 ug of mutant IDH1 20-mer peptide, with topical imiquimod. This sample comprised PBMCs, obtained from a glioma patient whose treatment included an IDH1 peptide vaccine. These TCRs come from a man between 25 and 39 years old with glioma.

CDR3 residues: CSVDDALAKNIQYF. CDR3 bases: TGCAGCGTTGACGACGCCCTAGCCAAAAACATTCAGTACTTC. The chain couples TRBV29-1 to TRBJ2-4, with D unresolved. CDR1 SQVTM and CDR2 ANQGSEA come from the germline V gene. The CDR3 spans 14 residues. Deletions cut 3 bases from V and 0 bases from J, with 9 bases between.

This chain links TRBV5-1 with TRBJ1-3, with TRBD1 as a possible D gene (6 bases). The V gene's germline CDR1 is SGHRS and CDR2 YFSETQ. The V end lost 1 base, the J end lost 5 bases, and 13 bases lay between the germline ends. The CDR3 is 15 amino acids. CDR3 DNA sequence: TGCGCCAGCAGCTTGTCCGCCGGGGGCCGAAACACCATATATTTT. The encoded protein is CASSLSAGGRNTIYF. Drawing the rest from reference TRBV5-1 and TRBJ1-3, the complete variable domain is KAGVTQTPRYLIKTRGQQVTLSCSPISGHRSVSWYQQTPGQGLQFLFEYFSETQRNKGNFPGRFSGRQFSNSRSEMNVSTLELGDSALYLCASSLSAGGRNTIYFGEGSWLTVV.

The rearrangement joins TRBV28 to TRBJ1-6; 8 positions agree with TRBD1. Germline V gives CDR1 MDHEN, CDR2 SYDVKM. V shed 6 bases and J 7 bases; nucleotides not matched to a gene: 2. The CDR3 contains 13 residues. The CDR3 coding sequence is TGTGCCAGCAGGGGACAGGAGAATTCACCCCTCCACTTT. Its translation is CASRGQENSPLHF. Complete variable domain (other parts from reference TRBV28 and TRBJ1-6): DVKVTQSSRYLVKRTGEKVFLECVQDMDHENMFWYRQDPGLGLRLIYFSYDVKMKEKGDIPEGYSVSREKKERFSLILESASTNQTSMYLCASRGQENSPLHFGNGTRLTVT.

This chain connects TRBV7-8 to TRBJ1-1; D may be TRBD1 (6 bases). The germline gives CDR1 SGHVS, CDR2 FQNEAQ. The CDR3 contains 15 residues. Trimming removed 3 bases at V and 1 base at J, with 12 bases between. The CDR3 region has the DNA TGTGCCAGCAGCTTTATGACAGGCCCGAACACTGAAGCTTTCTTT. This encodes CASSFMTGPNTEAFF.

The chain recombines TRBV5-1 with TRBJ1-1; TRBD1 is a possible D gene (6 bases). The V end was cut by 1 base, the J end by 5 bases, with 9 bases between. There are 13 residues in the CDR3. Germline lookup yields CDR1 SGHRS and CDR2 YFSETQ. The CDR3: CASSLRGITEAFF. For the CDR3, the DNA is TGCGCCAGCAGCTTGAGGGGGATAACTGAAGCTTTCTTT.

The chain links TRBV4-1 to TRBJ1-1; 8 nucleotides align to TRBD1. CDR1 MGHRA and CDR2 YSYEKL come from the germline V gene. V trimming: 2 bases; J trimming: 1 base; junction bases outside the gene matches: 9. The CDR3 length is 17 residues. CDR3 sequence (DNA): TGCGCCAGCAGCCAAACCCGGACAGGGACAGCGAACACTGAAGCTTTCTTT. Residues: CASSQTRTGTANTEAFF.

This clone has a single count. The V call is TRBV5-1, the J call TRBJ2-5; D is possibly TRBD1 (5 bases). The CDR3 runs to 15 residues. Germline values: CDR1 SGHRS, CDR2 YFSETQ. Trimming took 5 bases from V and 4 from J, leaving 18 bases between them. CDR3 loop: CASSSVQAAGETQYF. CDR3 coding DNA: TGCGCCAGCAGTTCCGTACAGGCGGCCGGAGAGACCCAGTACTTC.

This chain links TRBV15 with TRBJ1-1; the D is unclear. The V gene lost 0 bases and the J gene lost 0 bases, with 11 bases spanning the gap. The CDR3 consists of 16 residues. Germline V lookup: CDR1 LNHNV, CDR2 YYDKDF (reference sequence). The CDR3, as DNA: TGTGCCACCAGCAGAGATGGTCGACGGATGAACACTGAAGCTTTCTTT. Amino acid sequence: CATSRDGRRMNTEAFF. Full variable domain (outside the CDR3, taken from reference TRBV15 and TRBJ1-1): DAMVIQNPRYQVTQFGKPVTLSCSQTLNHNVMYWYQQKSSQAPKLLFHYYDKDFNNEADTPDNFQSRRPNTSFCFLDIRSPGLGDTAMYLCATSRDGRRMNTEAFFGQGTRLTVV.

The chain combines TRBV20-1 with TRBJ2-7; tentative D call: TRBD1 (5 bases). This CDR3 contains 10 residues. CDR1 is DFQATT, CDR2 SNEGSKA, per germline (reference sequence). V lost 3 bases to trimming and J lost 5 bases, with 5 bases between them. Written as DNA, the CDR3 is TGCAGTGCTAGCAGGGACGAGCAGTACTTC. Its protein product is CSASRDEQYF.

This chain links TRBV6-5 with TRBJ2-7; D remains unclear. Germline values: CDR1 MNHEY, CDR2 SVGAGI. V was cut by 0 bases and J by 1 base, with 10 bases left in between. The length of the CDR3 is 15 residues. CDR3: CASSYSISSSYEQYF. The CDR3 DNA is TGTGCCAGCAGTTACTCGATATCCTCGTCCTACGAGCAGTACTTC.

V is TRBV4-1 and J is TRBJ2-1; D is unclear. CDR3 size: 13 residues. Germline V lookup: CDR1 MGHRA, CDR2 YSYEKL. Trimming shortened V by 1 base and J by 8 bases, and 9 bases separated the two germline ends. The chain's CDR3 is CASSQVGLDEQFF. The CDR3 bases are TGCGCCAGCAGCCAAGTGGGATTGGATGAGCAGTTCTTC.

This clone came up once. The chain couples TRBV10-1 to TRBJ2-5; D not resolved. CDR1 is WNHNN, CDR2 SYGVQD, per germline (reference sequence). This CDR3 region has 12 residues. V lost 4 bases and J 11 bases, leaving 14 bases between the germline ends. The CDR3 loop is CASSGPGVEQYF. CDR3 DNA sequence: TGCGCCAGCAGTGGTCCCGGCGTGGAGCAGTACTTC.

The chain links TRBV10-3 to TRBJ1-6; D unresolved. The CDR3 extends over 14 amino acids. Trimming removed 0 bases at V and 4 bases at J, with 4 bases between. CDR1 is ENHRY and CDR2 is SYGVKD in the germline V gene. CDR3 residues: CAISESGYNSPLHF. The CDR3, as DNA: TGTGCCATCAGTGAGTCAGGGTATAATTCACCCCTCCACTTT.

The chain couples TRBV5-1 to TRBJ2-3; 15 bases agree with TRBD2. Germline values: CDR1 SGHRS, CDR2 YFSETQ. V shed 4 bases and J 5 bases; nucleotides not matched to a gene: 8. The CDR3 is 17 residues long. The CDR3 DNA is TGCGCCAGCAGCCAAGGACTAGCGGGGGGGTCCATAGATACGCAGTATTTT. This codes for CASSQGLAGGSIDTQYF. The complete variable domain, with remaining parts taken from reference TRBV5-1 and TRBJ2-3, reads KAGVTQTPRYLIKTRGQQVTLSCSPISGHRSVSWYQQTPGQGLQFLFEYFSETQRNKGNFPGRFSGRQFSNSRSEMNVSTLELGDSALYLCASSQGLAGGSIDTQYFGPGTRLTVL.

The chain employs TRBV11-3 and TRBJ2-3, with TRBD2 matching over 10 bases. The germline CDR1 and CDR2 sequences are SGHNT and YENEEA. V lost 1 base and J lost 2; bases outside the gene matches: 9. The CDR3 has 18 residues. CDR3 nucleotides: TGTGCCAGCAGCTTAGGTATCCTAGCGGGGGCCTCCACAGATACGCAGTATTTT. Translating gives CASSLGILAGASTDTQYF. The whole variable domain, remainder taken from reference TRBV11-3 and TRBJ2-3, is EAGVVQSPRYKIIEKKQPVAFWCNPISGHNTLYWYLQNLGQGPELLIRYENEEAVDDSQLPKDRFSAERLKGVDSTLKIQPAELGDSAVYLCASSLGILAGASTDTQYFGPGTRLTVL.

The chain recombines TRBV18 with TRBJ1-1; tentative D call: TRBD1 (5 bases). This CDR3 contains 15 residues. The germline V gene has CDR1 KGHSH and CDR2 LQKENI. The V end lost 1 base, the J end lost 11 bases, and 20 bases lay between the germline ends. The CDR3 nucleotides read TGTGCCAGCTCACCACAGGAACACCTCGGGGCGGGTGCTTTCTTT. This sequence encodes CASSPQEHLGAGAFF. Full variable domain (outside the CDR3, taken from reference TRBV18 and TRBJ1-1): NAGVMQNPRHLVRRRGQEARLRCSPMKGHSHVYWYRQLPEEGLKFMVYLQKENIIDESGMPKERFSAEFPKEGPSILRIQQVVRGDSAAYFCASSPQEHLGAGAFFGQGTRLTVV.

The J gene is TRBJ1-5, the V gene TRBV10-3; D not resolved. This CDR3 spans 14 amino acids. Trimming left V 3 bases short and J 8 bases short, with 14 bases between. The germline V gene has CDR1 ENHRY and CDR2 SYGVKD. The DNA of the CDR3 is TGTGCCATCAGTGAAGGTCAGATGGTTAAGCCCCAGCATTTT. Translation: CAISEGQMVKPQHF.

The chain links TRBV19 to TRBJ1-2; D remains unclear. The germline CDR1 and CDR2 sequences are LNHDA and SQIVND (reference sequence). This CDR3 contains 14 residues. Trimming took off 3 bases at V and 6 bases at J, with 14 bases between the two ends. This CDR3 reads CASSIPPSLHGYTF. CDR3 nucleotide sequence: TGTGCCAGTAGTATCCCCCCCTCTCTCCATGGCTACACCTTC.

CDR3 DNA: TGTGCCAGCAGTGAATTTGGGGTGAGGGAGGATACGCAGTATTTT. Amino acid sequence: CASSEFGVREDTQYF. V and J are TRBV6-1 and TRBJ2-3, with D perhaps TRBD2 (5 bases). The V end lost 2 bases, the J end lost 6 bases, and 15 bases lay between the germline ends. The CDR3 totals 15 residues. Germline CDR1 MNHNS, CDR2 SASEGT.

This clone was detected only once. The chain employs TRBV19 and TRBJ2-5; perhaps TRBD2 as D (6 bases). The length of the CDR3 is 15 residues. V gave up 5 bases and J gave up 2 bases, with 15 bases separating them. Germline V gene data show CDR1 as LNHDA and CDR2 as SQIVND (reference sequence). The CDR3 DNA follows: TGTGCCAGTAGTTCCCGGACTACGGGGCAAGAGACCCAGTACTTC. Protein: CASSSRTTGQETQYF.

The gene calls are TRBV7-8 and TRBJ2-7, with D hard to call. Looked up from germline, CDR1 is SGHVS and CDR2 is FQNEAQ. This CDR3 has 12 residues. Trimming pared 1 base from V and 2 bases from J, leaving 3 bases between. This CDR3 reads CASSLGTYEQYF. The CDR3, as DNA: TGTGCCAGCAGCTTAGGGACCTACGAGCAGTACTTC.

V is TRBV5-8 and J is TRBJ1-2; 8 nucleotides agree with TRBD1. There are 15 residues in the CDR3. Germline CDR1 SGHTS, CDR2 YDEGEE. The V gene end was trimmed by 2 bases and the J gene end by 0 bases; junction bases not matched to a gene: 3. This CDR3 is CASSLGTGSNYGYTF. The CDR3 bases are TGTGCCAGCAGCTTAGGGACAGGTTCTAACTATGGCTACACCTTC.

The chain is built from TRBV4-1 and TRBJ1-4; the D gene is possibly TRBD1 (6 bases). V lost 1 base and J lost 0, with 12 bases in between. The length of the CDR3 is 17 residues. Germline CDR1 reads MGHRA; CDR2 reads YSYEKL. The CDR3 nucleotides are TGCGCCAGCAGCCAAGGGGGACGACAGGCAACTAATGAAAAACTGTTTTTT. Amino acid sequence: CASSQGGRQATNEKLFF.

V usage is TRBV28 and J usage is TRBJ1-4; D unresolved. Trimming shortened V by 6 bases and J by 6 bases, and 17 bases separated the two germline ends. Germline CDR1 is MDHEN and CDR2 is SYDVKM. This CDR3 has 15 amino acids. DNA of the CDR3: TGTGCCAGCAGCGGGCACCCGGTGGGAGATGAAAAACTGTTTTTT. Translated, it gives CASSGHPVGDEKLFF. The variable domain in full, completed from reference TRBV28 and TRBJ1-4, reads DVKVTQSSRYLVKRTGEKVFLECVQDMDHENMFWYRQDPGLGLRLIYFSYDVKMKEKGDIPEGYSVSREKKERFSLILESASTNQTSMYLCASSGHPVGDEKLFFGSGTQLSVL.

This chain connects TRBV18 to TRBJ2-5, with 7 positions matching TRBD1. Germline V gene lookup returns CDR1 KGHSH and CDR2 LQKENI. Germline trimming cut 2 bases from V and 4 bases from J; bases unmatched to any gene: 10. The CDR3 spans 16 residues. CDR3 coding DNA: TGTGCCAGCTCACCATTGAAGGGGGCTTTTGTAGAGACCCAGTACTTC. Translated, it gives CASSPLKGAFVETQYF.

The V gene is TRBV18, the J gene TRBJ2-3, with D unclear. V gave up 2 bases and J gave up 1 base, with 4 bases separating them. Germline V gene lookup returns CDR1 KGHSH and CDR2 LQKENI. The CDR3 consists of 13 residues. As DNA, the CDR3 is TGTGCCAGCTCACCAAGGGGCACAGATACGCAGTATTTT. It is translated as CASSPRGTDTQYF.

The chain joins TRBV13 to TRBJ2-5; the match to TRBD1 covers 7 bases. Germline CDR1 is PRHDT and CDR2 is FYEKMQ (reference sequence). CDR3 length: 14 residues. Losses at the gene ends were 5 bases for V and 5 bases for J; bases not matched to a gene: 8. Here the CDR3 reads CASSTGQARETQYF. The DNA of the CDR3 is TGTGCCAGCAGCACCGGACAGGCGAGGGAGACCCAGTACTTC.

This chain connects TRBV11-3 to TRBJ2-2; D may be TRBD2 (5 bases). Per germline, CDR1 SGHNT and CDR2 YENEEA. Trimming shortened V by 1 base and J by 8 bases, and 8 bases separated the two germline ends. The CDR3 covers 13 residues. The chain's CDR3 is CASSLGGLGELFF. DNA of the CDR3: TGTGCCAGCAGCTTAGGAGGGCTGGGGGAGCTGTTTTTT.

The V gene is TRBV28, the J gene TRBJ2-3, with 12 bases identical to TRBD1. V shed 5 bases and J 6 bases; nucleotides not matched to a gene: 15. The CDR3 consists of 18 residues. The V gene's germline CDR1 is MDHEN and CDR2 SYDVKM. The CDR3, as DNA: TGTGCCAGCAGTCTCTCCCCACCGGGACAGGGGGCGCCGGATACGCAGTATTTT. Translation gives CASSLSPPGQGAPDTQYF.

In this sample, this clone turned up a few times. The V gene is TRBV29-1, the J gene TRBJ1-5; D gene uncertain. The germline CDR1 and CDR2 sequences are SQVTM and ANQGSEA. The germline V and J ends were trimmed by 7 bases and 0 bases, with 10 bases remaining between them. This CDR3 is built from 13 residues. The CDR3 reads CSAKTASNQPQHF. DNA for the CDR3: TGCAGCGCTAAGACCGCTAGCAATCAGCCCCAGCATTTT.

V and J are TRBV5-1 and TRBJ1-2; 9 bases fit TRBD1. The CDR3 totals 14 residues. J was trimmed by 6 bases and V by 4 bases; bases with no gene match: 7. Germline V gives CDR1 SGHRS, CDR2 YFSETQ. The CDR3 protein is CASSRDRAQDGYTF. The CDR3 DNA sequence: TGCGCCAGCAGCCGGGACAGGGCTCAGGATGGCTACACCTTC.

This chain connects TRBV5-6 to TRBJ1-6, with 8 bases aligning to TRBD1. V lost 3 bases to trimming and J lost 5 bases; unmatched junction nucleotides: 4. The CDR3 is 15 residues long. CDR1 and CDR2 from the germline V gene are SGHDT and YYEEEE. This CDR3 reads CASSSLDRDNSPLHF. CDR3 nucleotide sequence: TGTGCCAGCAGCTCCCTGGACAGGGATAATTCACCCCTCCACTTT.